These 11 T cell receptor beta chains were sequenced from one sample in a study of blood T cell repertoires in COVID-19. Using immunoSEQ multiplex PCR, the repertoire was profiled, and TCRdb retains in-frame clones only, with some absent. Of about 20,000 clones in the sample, about 92% were seen once. The specimen sequenced was peripheral blood. Receptors originate from a man between 65 and 85 years old with acute or convalescent COVID-19.

J is TRBJ2-3 and V is TRBV28; 11 bases map to TRBD2. The CDR3 sequence is 14 residues long. V was clipped by 6 bases and J by 8 bases; unmatched bases: 7. CDR1 and CDR2 (germline): MDHEN, SYDVKM. CDR3 nucleotides: TGTGCCAGCAGCGGGACTAGCGGTTACGTTACGCAGTATTTT. Its translation: CASSGTSGYVTQYF.

This chain uses TRBV7-8 with TRBJ1-6; D not resolved. The CDR3 length is 20 residues. The germline CDR1 and CDR2 sequences are SGHVS and FQNEAQ. Trimming pared 8 bases from V and 4 bases from J, leaving 30 bases between. The CDR3 region is CASLEIPPTNPLRYNSPLHF. The CDR3 DNA is TGTGCCAGCCTCGAGATCCCCCCGACTAACCCCCTAAGATATAATTCACCCCTCCACTTT.

This chain connects TRBV7-9 to TRBJ2-1; 8 positions agree with TRBD1. This CDR3 is 13 amino acids long. Looked up from germline, CDR1 is SEHNR and CDR2 is FQNEAQ (reference sequence). The J segment lost 6 bases and the V segment lost 10 bases, leaving 8 bases of the junction unmatched. The CDR3, as DNA: TGTGCCACCCGAGCAGGGGGCACCAATGAGCAGTTCTTC. Its protein is CATRAGGTNEQFF.

The V call is TRBV7-2, the J call TRBJ1-3, with no clear D. The germline V gene encodes CDR1 SGHTA and CDR2 FQGNSA. This CDR3 contains 14 residues. V gave up 1 base and J gave up 3 bases, with 7 bases separating them. The CDR3 DNA reads TGTGCCAGCAGCTTAGGTCCCTTTGGAAACACCATATATTTT. It encodes CASSLGPFGNTIYF.

The rearrangement uses TRBV6-2 or TRBV6-3 and TRBJ2-2; no firm D call. The ends were cut back, 6 bases at V and 0 bases at J, with 8 bases in the middle. CDR1 is MNHEY and CDR2 is SVGEGT in the germline V gene. The CDR3 sequence is 14 residues long. The CDR3, as DNA: TGTGCCAGCAGGCCTACACCGAACACCGGGGAGCTGTTTTTT. It encodes CASRPTPNTGELFF.

The V call is TRBV7-9, the J call TRBJ2-3; the D is unclear. CDR3 length: 15 amino acids. V was trimmed by 1 base and J by 2 bases, leaving 10 bases between them. From germline, CDR1 is SEHNR and CDR2 FQNEAQ (reference sequence). The CDR3 sequence: CASSLDYNPTDTQYF. The DNA of the CDR3 is TGTGCCAGCAGCTTAGACTATAACCCCACAGATACGCAGTATTTT.

In its sample, this clone was seen a few times. V gene TRBV2 combines with J gene TRBJ1-5; the D gene is possibly TRBD1 (5 bases). Germline CDR1 reads SNHLY; CDR2 reads FYNNEI. The CDR3 covers 13 residues. V lost 7 bases to trimming and J lost 3 bases, with 10 bases between them. The CDR3 spells CASTGESNQPQHF. The CDR3 DNA reads TGTGCCAGCACGGGGGAATCCAATCAGCCCCAGCATTTT.

J is TRBJ2-2 and V is TRBV5-4, with 7 bases fitting TRBD1. Looked up from germline, CDR1 is SGHNT and CDR2 is YYREEE (reference sequence). V trimming: 4 bases; J trimming: 2 bases; junction bases outside the gene matches: 5. This CDR3 spans 15 amino acids. This CDR3 reads CASSPGGINTGELFF. CDR3 in DNA: TGTGCCAGCAGCCCAGGGGGAATTAACACCGGGGAGCTGTTTTTT.

V gene TRBV29-1 combines with J gene TRBJ2-1; 9 nucleotides line up with TRBD1. The junction had 16 bases not matched to a gene; V was cut back by 5 bases and J by 2 bases. CDR1 is SQVTM and CDR2 is ANQGSEA in the germline V gene. The CDR3 runs to 18 residues. CDR3 residues: CSVYPGQGRAVTYNEQFF. In DNA, the CDR3 is TGCAGCGTTTACCCGGGACAGGGACGAGCGGTGACCTACAATGAGCAGTTCTTC.

The chain recombines TRBV5-1 with TRBJ2-5; 10 nucleotides line up with TRBD1. CDR1 and CDR2 from the germline V gene are SGHRS and YFSETQ. This CDR3 is 16 amino acids long. V trimming: 7 bases; J trimming: 5 bases; junction bases outside the gene matches: 14. CDR3 DNA sequence: TGCGCCAGCTACCTTGGGATGACAGGGGGCAAGGAGACCCAGTACTTC. This gives the protein CASYLGMTGGKETQYF.

This rearrangement joins TRBV6-6 to TRBJ1-1; perhaps TRBD1 as D (6 bases). V lost 5 bases, J lost 5 bases, and 15 bases lay in between. CDR3 size: 14 residues. The germline CDR1 and CDR2 sequences are MNHNY and SVGAGI (reference sequence). The CDR3 DNA follows: TGTGCCAGCAGTCCCACAGGGTCCCGTACTGAAGCTTTCTTT. Encoded protein: CASSPTGSRTEAFF.